Each of the 31 T cell receptor beta chains below was sequenced from the same sample in a study of cytomegalovirus exposure and HLA in healthy donors. Researchers ran the PCR with 60 Vbeta and 13 Jbeta primers. Sequencing used immunoSEQ multiplex PCR; TCRdb keeps in-frame clones, though not all of them. The data contain more than 85,000 clones, around 88% of them singletons. The specimen sequenced was PBMCs. These receptors all come from a man aged 35 to 55 in good health and CMV-seronegative.

This chain uses TRBV6-5 with TRBJ2-3; TRBD2 matches at 13 bases. After removal of 6 bases from V and 3 bases from J, the junction contained 3 bases not matched to a gene. The CDR3 has 15 residues. CDR1 is MNHEY, CDR2 SVGAGI, per germline. The CDR3 DNA reads as TGTGCCAGCAGACTAGCGGGGGGGCCAACAGATACGCAGTATTTT. It yields the protein CASRLAGGPTDTQYF.

CDR3 DNA sequence: TGTGCCAGCAGTTTTGGACAGGGCCGGGAGCTGTTTTTT. Amino acid sequence: CASSFGQGRELFF. The rearrangement links TRBV7-9 to TRBJ2-2; 8 positions agree with TRBD1. Germline loops: CDR1 SEHNR, CDR2 FQNEAQ (reference sequence). The junction had 6 bases not matched to a gene; V was cut back by 6 bases and J by 9 bases. The CDR3 totals 13 residues.

This clone was seen only once. The gene calls are TRBV28 and TRBJ1-3, with TRBD1 matching 8 bases. The V gene end was trimmed by 6 bases and the J gene end by 4 bases; junction bases not matched to a gene: 14. The germline gives CDR1 MDHEN, CDR2 SYDVKM. The CDR3 spans 17 residues. Written as DNA, the CDR3 is TGTGCCAGCAGCCGGAACCCCGGGACAGGTGTAGGAAACACCATATATTTT. Its protein is CASSRNPGTGVGNTIYF.

The rearrangement links TRBV6-1 to TRBJ1-6, with TRBD1 matching 7 bases. With 4 bases clipped from V and 14 bases from J, the junction kept 8 bases outside the gene matches. Germline CDR1 is MNHNS and CDR2 is SASEGT. The CDR3 covers 13 residues. DNA for the CDR3: TGTGCCAGCAGTGTCCGTGGACAGGTTACCCTCCACTTT. It codes for CASSVRGQVTLHF.

The DNA for the CDR3 is TGTGCCAGCAGTTCCGGGACAGGGGCGGGTGAGCAGTTCTTC. Translating gives CASSSGTGAGEQFF. The chain combines TRBV6-5 with TRBJ2-1; TRBD1 agrees at 10 bases. V was pared by 4 bases and J by 9 bases, with 6 bases of the junction left unmatched. CDR1 and CDR2 from the germline V gene are MNHEY and SVGAGI. The CDR3 runs 14 residues.

The rearrangement uses TRBV28 and TRBJ1-2; possibly TRBD1 for D (5 bases). Germline CDR1 reads MDHEN; CDR2 reads SYDVKM. Trimming took off 3 bases at V and 4 bases at J, with 9 bases between the two ends. The CDR3 is 13 amino acids. The CDR3 DNA follows: TGTGCCAGCAGTTTTTCCAGGGTCTATGGCTACACCTTC. This translates into CASSFSRVYGYTF.

J is TRBJ1-5 and V is TRBV5-1; D is ambiguous. Germline CDR1 SGHRS, CDR2 YFSETQ. The CDR3 contains 13 residues. V was pared by 0 bases and J by 5 bases, with 6 bases between. The CDR3, as DNA: TGCGCCAGCAGCTTGGACTCTGATCAGCCCCAGCATTTT. Translated: CASSLDSDQPQHF.

The sample holds a few counts of this clone. The chain couples TRBV5-6 to TRBJ1-1; TRBD1 is a possible D gene (6 bases). Trimming took off 1 base at V and 1 base at J, with 11 bases between the two ends. Per germline, CDR1 SGHDT and CDR2 YYEEEE. The CDR3 length is 15 residues. In nucleotides, the CDR3 is TGTGCCAGCAGCTTGTCGAGGGGGAAGAACACTGAAGCTTTCTTT. This translates into CASSLSRGKNTEAFF. The complete variable domain, with remaining parts taken from reference TRBV5-6 and TRBJ1-1, reads DAGVTQSPTHLIKTRGQQVTLRCSPKSGHDTVSWYQQALGQGPQFIFQYYEEEERQRGNFPDRFSGHQFPNYSSELNVNALLLGDSALYLCASSLSRGKNTEAFFGQGTRLTVV.

The chain couples TRBV4-2 to TRBJ1-2; TRBD1 might be the D (5 bases). Trimming cost V 0 bases and J 6 bases, with 11 bases left between them. The CDR3 extends over 14 amino acids. Germline V gives CDR1 LGHNA, CDR2 YNFKEQ. CDR3 region: CASSQESREDGYTF. CDR3 nucleotide sequence: TGTGCCAGCAGCCAAGAAAGCAGGGAGGATGGCTACACCTTC.

This clone turned up a few times. The genes are TRBV2 and TRBJ1-5, with TRBD1 matching 7 bases. Germline CDR1 and CDR2: SNHLY and FYNNEI. V was pared by 8 bases and J by 5 bases, with 9 bases of the junction left unmatched. This CDR3 is 14 amino acids long. The CDR3 sequence is CASSETGSYQPQHF. CDR3 DNA: TGTGCCAGCTCCGAGACAGGGTCATATCAGCCCCAGCATTTT.

This clone is a singleton in its sample. The V gene is TRBV5-5, the J gene TRBJ2-5; TRBD1 is a possible D gene (6 bases). Germline CDR1 is SGHKS and CDR2 is YYEKEE (reference sequence). V dropped 4 bases and J dropped 2 bases, with 12 bases sitting between them. This CDR3 region has 14 residues. The CDR3 spells CASSEPGQQETQYF. The DNA for the CDR3 is TGTGCCAGCAGCGAACCGGGACAACAAGAGACCCAGTACTTC.

This chain joins TRBV28 and TRBJ1-2, with TRBD1 matching over 12 bases. J lost 7 bases, V lost 5 bases, and 5 bases had no gene match. Germline CDR1 MDHEN, CDR2 SYDVKM. The CDR3 has 14 residues. Here the CDR3 DNA reads TGTGCCAGCAGTGGGACAGGGGGCATCGTTGGCTACACCTTC. Its translation is CASSGTGGIVGYTF.

By share, this clone counts as medium-sized. The chain carries TRBV5-5 and TRBJ1-3; 7 positions match TRBD1. J gave up 0 bases and V 4 bases, and 7 bases lay outside the gene matches. The CDR3 length is 16 residues. CDR1 and CDR2 from the germline V gene are SGHKS and YYEKEE (reference sequence). Here the CDR3 DNA reads TGTGCCAGCAGCCGATCAGGGGGGATCTCTGGAAACACCATATATTTT. This codes for CASSRSGGISGNTIYF. The variable domain in full, completed from reference TRBV5-5 and TRBJ1-3, reads DAGVTQSPTHLIKTRGQQVTLRCSPISGHKSVSWYQQVLGQGPQFIFQYYEKEERGRGNFPDRFSARQFPNYSSELNVNALLLGDSALYLCASSRSGGISGNTIYFGEGSWLTVV.

V usage is TRBV2 and J usage is TRBJ2-7; 7 bases are shared with TRBD2. The J segment lost 4 bases and the V segment lost 6 bases, leaving 3 bases of the junction unmatched. Per germline, CDR1 SNHLY and CDR2 FYNNEI. The CDR3 covers 12 residues. In DNA form, the CDR3 reads TGTGCCAGCAGCGGGGGGAGATACGAGCAGTACTTC. Protein sequence: CASSGGRYEQYF.

The gene calls are TRBV4-3 and TRBJ2-3; TRBD1 matches at 9 bases. Germline CDR1 is LGHNA and CDR2 is YSLEER. The CDR3 spans 15 residues. The V gene end was trimmed by 3 bases and the J gene end by 1 base; junction bases not matched to a gene: 2. CDR3 protein: CASSHGTGRTDTQYF. The CDR3 region has the DNA TGCGCCAGCAGCCACGGGACAGGGCGCACAGATACGCAGTATTTT.

This sequence joins TRBV27 and TRBJ2-3; the D is unclear. This CDR3 is 15 amino acids long. V lost 3 bases to trimming and J lost 2 bases, with 12 bases between them. CDR1 MNHEY and CDR2 SMNVEV come from the germline V gene (reference sequence). This CDR3 is CASSLAGRYTDTQYF. DNA for the CDR3: TGTGCCAGCAGTTTGGCAGGCCGCTACACAGATACGCAGTATTTT.

The chain carries TRBV29-1 and TRBJ1-1, with a weak D call TRBD1 (5 bases). This CDR3 spans 12 amino acids. The germline CDR1 and CDR2 sequences are SQVTM and ANQGSEA. The V end lost 4 bases, the J end lost 3 bases, and 9 bases lay between the germline ends. CDR3 coding DNA: TGCAGCGTTGTTCCAGGGCACACTGAAGCTTTCTTT. This sequence encodes CSVVPGHTEAFF.

In its sample, this clone was seen a few times. The CDR3 reads CASRLGQGYEQYF. The DNA for the CDR3 is TGCGCCAGCAGGCTGGGACAGGGGTACGAGCAGTACTTC. The J gene is TRBJ2-7, the V gene TRBV5-1, with TRBD1 matching over 10 bases. The trim removed 5 bases at V and 4 bases at J, leaving 3 bases unmatched. Germline V gene data show CDR1 as SGHRS and CDR2 as YFSETQ. This CDR3 region has 13 residues.

The chain couples TRBV4-2 to TRBJ1-1; D ambiguous. The germline gives CDR1 LGHNA, CDR2 YNFKEQ. The CDR3 sequence is 15 residues long. Trimming pared 1 base from V and 3 bases from J, leaving 12 bases between. The CDR3 loop is CASSQVGVADTEAFF. As DNA, the CDR3 is TGTGCCAGCAGCCAAGTCGGGGTGGCGGACACTGAAGCTTTCTTT.

The V call is TRBV5-6, the J call TRBJ1-1; D might be TRBD1 (5 bases). Per germline, CDR1 SGHDT and CDR2 YYEEEE. This CDR3 region has 15 residues. The V and J ends lost 0 bases and 1 base respectively, with 10 bases between them. CDR3 sequence (DNA): TGTGCCAGCAGCTTGGTGCAGGGCTGGAACACTGAAGCTTTCTTT. This translates into CASSLVQGWNTEAFF. The entire variable domain, with the rest obtained from reference TRBV5-6 and TRBJ1-1, is as follows: DAGVTQSPTHLIKTRGQQVTLRCSPKSGHDTVSWYQQALGQGPQFIFQYYEEEERQRGNFPDRFSGHQFPNYSSELNVNALLLGDSALYLCASSLVQGWNTEAFFGQGTRLTVV.

This clone appeared a few times. This rearrangement joins TRBV27 to TRBJ2-1; a weak D match, TRBD1 (6 bases). Germline-derived CDR1 and CDR2 are MNHEY and SMNVEV (reference sequence). Trimming pared 2 bases from V and 7 bases from J, leaving 18 bases between. The CDR3 extends over 16 amino acids. The CDR3 reads CASSLGVAGAENEQFF. Here the CDR3 DNA reads TGTGCCAGCAGTTTAGGGGTCGCAGGGGCAGAAAATGAGCAGTTCTTC.

The V gene is TRBV6-6, the J gene TRBJ1-6; D gene ambiguous. Trimming shortened V by 4 bases and J by 5 bases, and 12 bases separated the two germline ends. The CDR3 has 15 residues. In germline, CDR1 is MNHNY, CDR2 SVGAGI (reference sequence). The CDR3: CASSSPQTHNSPLHF. Written as DNA, the CDR3 is TGTGCCAGCAGTTCTCCTCAGACACATAATTCACCCCTCCACTTT.

The chain carries TRBV19 and TRBJ2-5; TRBD2 is a possible D gene (6 bases). The CDR3 has 15 residues. Deletions cut 7 bases from V and 5 bases from J, with 20 bases between. In germline, CDR1 is LNHDA, CDR2 SQIVND (reference sequence). CDR3 in amino acids: CASTPVLGGKETQYF. CDR3 in DNA: TGTGCCAGTACCCCTGTTCTGGGGGGAAAGGAGACCCAGTACTTC.

The gene calls are TRBV19 and TRBJ1-4; perhaps TRBD1 as D (5 bases). Germline CDR1 and CDR2: LNHDA and SQIVND (reference sequence). The V end lost 4 bases, the J end lost 6 bases, and 12 bases lay between the germline ends. CDR3 length equals 14 residues. The CDR3 nucleotides are TGTGCCAGTAGTACGGCTCAGGGCTATGAAAAACTGTTTTTT. Protein product: CASSTAQGYEKLFF.

This chain connects TRBV6-5 to TRBJ1-3; 8 nucleotides align to TRBD1. V trimming: 5 bases; J trimming: 3 bases; junction bases outside the gene matches: 6. The CDR3 consists of 15 residues. Germline V lookup: CDR1 MNHEY, CDR2 SVGAGI. The chain's CDR3 is CASSRRGLNGNTIYF. In DNA form, the CDR3 reads TGTGCCAGCAGTCGCAGGGGGCTGAATGGAAACACCATATATTTT.

V gene TRBV5-4 combines with J gene TRBJ1-4, with TRBD1 identical over 8 bases. Trimming cost V 4 bases and J 6 bases; bases outside gene matches: 5. The CDR3 loop spans 14 amino acids. CDR1 SGHNT and CDR2 YYREEE come from the germline V gene (reference sequence). The CDR3 is CASSPGGADEKLFF. In DNA, the CDR3 is TGTGCCAGCAGCCCAGGGGGCGCGGATGAAAAACTGTTTTTT.

The CDR3 bases are TGTGCCAGCAGCGTAAGGGGGTGGGAAACTGAAGCTTTCTTT. Amino acid sequence: CASSVRGWETEAFF. The gene calls are TRBV9 and TRBJ1-1; possible D gene TRBD1, 6 bases. The CDR3 length is 14 residues. CDR1 is SGDLS and CDR2 is YYNGEE in the germline V gene. Trimming shortened V by 1 base and J by 5 bases, and 12 bases separated the two germline ends. Full variable domain (missing parts from reference TRBV9 and TRBJ1-1): DSGVTQTPKHLITATGQRVTLRCSPRSGDLSVYWYQQSLDQGLQFLIQYYNGEERAKGNILERFSAQQFPDLHSELNLSSLELGDSALYFCASSVRGWETEAFFGQGTRLTVV.

This rearrangement joins TRBV4-1 to TRBJ2-2; 7 positions match TRBD1. The CDR3 is made up of 18 amino acids. From germline, CDR1 is MGHRA and CDR2 YSYEKL. Trimming removed 2 bases from V and 3 bases from J; junction bases left unmatched: 12. The CDR3 DNA reads TGCGCCAGCAGCCAACGGGGTGGGGGACAGTCATACACCGGGGAGCTGTTTTTT. Translating gives CASSQRGGGQSYTGELFF.

This clone was counted only a few times. The chain joins TRBV28 to TRBJ1-5; no definite D call. The CDR3 has 14 amino acids. CDR1 and CDR2 (germline): MDHEN, SYDVKM. The germline V and J ends were trimmed by 6 bases and 6 bases, with 15 bases remaining between them. The CDR3 loop reads CASRTTPEGQPQHF. The CDR3 coding sequence is TGTGCCAGCAGGACAACCCCAGAGGGTCAGCCCCAGCATTTT.

The chain joins TRBV6-1 to TRBJ1-2; 7 bases line up with TRBD1. CDR3 size: 14 residues. The V segment lost 6 bases and the J segment 5 bases; nucleotides outside the gene matches: 9. Germline V gene data show CDR1 as MNHNS and CDR2 as SASEGT. CDR3 sequence reads: CASRLAQGGYGYTF. CDR3 bases: TGTGCCAGCAGATTGGCCCAGGGGGGATATGGCTACACCTTC.

The genes are TRBV7-2 and TRBJ2-7; D gene uncertain. CDR1 is SGHTA, CDR2 FQGNSA, per germline. Trimming cost V 1 base and J 2 bases, with 18 bases left between them. This CDR3 spans 17 amino acids. This CDR3 reads CASSLVSGSSTPYEQYF. The CDR3 bases are TGTGCCAGCAGCTTAGTTTCGGGTTCGAGTACCCCCTACGAGCAGTACTTC.